This T cell receptor (beta chain) came from a study of CD8 T cells in ankylosing spondylitis. One entry per CDR3 protein, called by TCRdb with MiXCR from the 5' RACE reads. Of around 120,000 distinct CDR3 sequences in the sample, roughly 9% were seen once. This clonotype was counted only a few times. The germline CDR1 and CDR2 sequences are SGHRS and YFSETQ. The CDR3 loop spans 15 amino acids. J was trimmed by 2 bases and V by 4 bases; bases with no gene match: 6. Sequencing was done on a sample of blood, either unsorted or a sorted T cell fraction (not recorded which). The receptor comes from a male donor with ankylosing spondylitis or in good health (not recorded which). V and J are TRBV5-1 and TRBJ1-3; 7 bases fit TRBD1. CDR3 residues: CASSPDRTTGNTIYF. Here the CDR3 DNA reads TGCGCCAGCAGCCCGGACAGGACCACTGGAAACACCATATATTTT.